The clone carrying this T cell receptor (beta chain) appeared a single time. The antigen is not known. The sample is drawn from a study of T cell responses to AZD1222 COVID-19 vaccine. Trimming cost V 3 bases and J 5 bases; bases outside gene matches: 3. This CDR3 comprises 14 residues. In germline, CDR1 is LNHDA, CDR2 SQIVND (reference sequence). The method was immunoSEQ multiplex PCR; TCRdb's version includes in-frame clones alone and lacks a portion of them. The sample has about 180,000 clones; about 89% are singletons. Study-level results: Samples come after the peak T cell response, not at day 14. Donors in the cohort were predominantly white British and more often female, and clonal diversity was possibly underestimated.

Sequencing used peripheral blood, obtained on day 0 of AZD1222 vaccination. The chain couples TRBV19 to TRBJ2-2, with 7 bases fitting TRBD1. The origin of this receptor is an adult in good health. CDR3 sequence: CASSIYRGTGELFF. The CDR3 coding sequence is TGTGCCAGTAGTATTTACAGGGGAACCGGGGAGCTGTTTTTT.